This TCR beta chain was documented in a study of PD-1 blockade in classical Hodgkin lymphoma. Across the study: Patients received nivolumab 3 mg/kg intravenously every 2 weeks.

The germline gives CDR1 KGHSH, CDR2 LQKENI. The CDR3 loop spans 18 amino acids. V trimming: 2 bases; J trimming: 5 bases; junction bases outside the gene matches: 14. The repertoire was sequenced with immunoSEQ multiplex PCR; TCRdb's copy has only in-frame clones and lacks some. In the table there are around 25,000 clones, roughly 90% of which are singletons. Overall study results and limits: Nothing has yet pinned down what causes the repertoire differences, possibly disease activity or prior therapy. According to reports, newly diagnosed patients had lower baseline TCR diversity than healthy donors, and relapsed/refractory patients had lower baseline TCR diversity still. By C4D1, CD4+ diversity increased significantly, especially in complete responders.

Described time point: cycle 4 day 1 (C4D1), after 6 weeks of nivolumab. In every patient, relapse followed autologous stem cell transplantation, while exposure to brentuximab vedotin differed. About this clone: The antigen remains unidentified.

Sequenced here: peripheral blood mononuclear cells (PBMCs), sampled before the fourth cycle of nivolumab. The sequence was obtained from a human donor with classical Hodgkin lymphoma. V usage is TRBV18 and J usage is TRBJ2-4, with 8 bases matching TRBD1. CDR3 nucleotide sequence: TGTGCCAGCTCACCAGAGGCCCCGGGAGCAGGGGGCGAAAACATTCAGTACTTC. It codes for CASSPEAPGAGGENIQYF.